Listed here are 29 T cell receptor beta chains from one sample, sequenced in a study of breast tumors, draining lymph nodes, adjacent tissues. From the multiplex PCR reads, TCRdb called clonotypes with MiXCR, one entry per CDR3 protein. The sample records about 21,000 distinct CDR3 sequences, around 50% being singletons. Sequencing input: breast tumor tissue. The receptors come from a female donor with breast cancer. Some clones in this sample may be carry-over from other donors' samples.

The chain employs TRBV4-3 and TRBJ2-2; 9 bases align to TRBD2. The CDR3 loop spans 17 amino acids. V dropped 0 bases and J dropped 7; count of bases not matched to a gene: 9. Germline lookup yields CDR1 LGHNA and CDR2 YSLEER. The CDR3 loop reads CASSQDRASGISGELFF. In DNA, the CDR3 is TGCGCCAGCAGCCAAGATCGAGCTAGCGGGATTAGCGGGGAGCTGTTTTTT.

This clonotype showed up just once. The gene calls are TRBV7-9 and TRBJ1-2, with D unresolved. This CDR3 is 15 amino acids long. Looked up from germline, CDR1 is SEHNR and CDR2 is FQNEAQ (reference sequence). V lost 5 bases, J lost 4 bases, and 17 bases lay in between. CDR3 protein: CASSPRALRPYGYTF. CDR3 nucleotide sequence: TGTGCCAGCAGCCCCCGGGCCCTCAGACCCTATGGCTACACCTTC.

The table lists this clonotype with many counts. This chain joins TRBV5-1 and TRBJ1-1; no clear D. The germline V gene has CDR1 SGHRS and CDR2 YFSETQ. The CDR3 extends over 14 amino acids. Between the trimmed V and J ends, which lost 0 bases and 6 bases, there was a span of 12 bases. CDR3 nucleotide sequence: TGCGCCAGCAGCTTGGACACTCGGGAATCTGAAGCTTTCTTT. Amino acids: CASSLDTRESEAFF.

This clonotype occurred a few times. The CDR3 loop is CASSLGTKGRSAFF. CDR3 DNA: TGTGCCAGCAGCTTAGGTACGAAAGGGAGAAGCGCTTTCTTT. This chain connects TRBV7-2 to TRBJ1-1; D remains ambiguous. The CDR3 totals 14 residues. Germline V gene lookup returns CDR1 SGHTA and CDR2 FQGNSA. V was trimmed by 1 base and J by 11 bases, leaving 17 bases between them.

This clonotype was counted only a few times. Just one base apart from a much larger clone, this may be a read error. This chain uses TRBV6-2 or TRBV6-3 with TRBJ2-3; no clear D. The V and J ends lost 9 bases and 0 bases respectively, with 16 bases between them. The CDR3 spans 15 residues. From germline, CDR1 is MNHEY and CDR2 SVGEGT. CDR3 protein: CASAQRHSSTDTQYF. CDR3 nucleotides: TGTGCCAGTGCGCAGCGCCACTCTAGCACAGATACGCAGTATTTT.

The chain couples TRBV24-1 to TRBJ2-3, with D maybe TRBD2 (7 bases). This CDR3 has 15 amino acids. V lost 1 base, J lost 10 bases, and 17 bases lay in between. Germline-derived CDR1 and CDR2 are KGHDR and SFDVKD. The CDR3 spells CATSDFRGGTDAQYF. CDR3 sequence (DNA): TGTGCCACCAGTGATTTTCGCGGGGGCACGGATGCGCAGTATTTT.

This clonotype occurred once. Possible read error: a much larger clone is one base away. The V and J genes are TRBV7-2 and TRBJ1-1; D gene ambiguous. CDR3 size: 12 residues. CDR1 SGHTA and CDR2 FQGNSA come from the germline V gene. CDR3: CAGSTVNTEAFF. CDR3 sequence (DNA): TGTGCCGGCAGCACAGTGAACACTGAAGCTTTCTTT.

This clonotype was detected many times. The V and J genes are TRBV5-6 and TRBJ1-2; 10 bases line up with TRBD1. The V and J ends lost 4 bases and 4 bases, in that order; junction bases with no gene match: 7. Germline values: CDR1 SGHDT, CDR2 YYEEEE. The length of the CDR3 is 15 residues. The CDR3 reads CASSPRTGGPYGYTF. In nucleotides, the CDR3 is TGTGCCAGCAGCCCGCGGACAGGGGGTCCCTATGGCTACACCTTC.

This clonotype was picked up one time. This chain links TRBV29-1 with TRBJ2-1, with D possibly matching TRBD1 (6 bases). Between the trimmed V and J ends, which lost 3 bases and 8 bases, there was a span of 8 bases. The germline CDR1 and CDR2 sequences are SQVTM and ANQGSEA. The CDR3 spans 11 residues. CDR3 sequence: CSVDRGHEQFF. CDR3 DNA: TGCAGCGTTGACAGGGGCCATGAGCAGTTCTTC.

This clonotype has a count of ten or more. The V call is TRBV2, the J call TRBJ2-2; no clear D. The CDR3 runs to 19 residues. Trimming took 4 bases from V and 0 from J, leaving 21 bases between them. Looked up from germline, CDR1 is SNHLY and CDR2 is FYNNEI. The CDR3 spells CASSVWVAKPDANTGELFF. The DNA for the CDR3 is TGTGCCAGCAGTGTGTGGGTCGCAAAACCTGACGCGAACACCGGGGAGCTGTTTTTT.

This clonotype is medium-sized (0.01 to 0.1%) in the sample. The chain employs TRBV12-3 or TRBV12-4 and TRBJ2-1; 7 nucleotides agree with TRBD2. The CDR3 has 14 residues. With 5 bases clipped from V and 8 bases from J, the junction kept 9 bases outside the gene matches. The CDR3 bases are TGTGCCAGCAGTGGGGAGCGGGGCAGACATGAGCAGTTCTTC. Its protein is CASSGERGRHEQFF.

The chain couples TRBV9 to TRBJ2-1; no clear D. The germline V and J ends were trimmed by 2 bases and 8 bases, with 17 bases remaining between them. Germline-derived CDR1 and CDR2 are SGDLS and YYNGEE. The CDR3 runs to 15 residues. The CDR3 protein is CASSVNGHIWDEQFF. CDR3 DNA: TGTGCCAGCAGCGTTAATGGCCATATATGGGATGAGCAGTTCTTC.

This clonotype was detected ten times or more. CDR3 DNA: TGTGCCAGTAGTTTATCCGGGACAGGGCAGGGCACAGATACGCAGTATTTT. It is translated as CASSLSGTGQGTDTQYF. The chain couples TRBV19 to TRBJ2-3; 9 bases agree with TRBD1. CDR1 is LNHDA, CDR2 SQIVND, per germline (reference sequence). V was pared by 5 bases and J by 1 base, with 10 bases of the junction left unmatched. This CDR3 is built from 17 residues.

In this sample, this clonotype is medium-sized. V gene TRBV13 combines with J gene TRBJ1-2, with D possibly TRBD1 on 5 matching bases. V dropped 1 base and J dropped 0 bases, with 15 bases sitting between them. The CDR3 is made up of 17 amino acids. Germline V gives CDR1 PRHDT, CDR2 FYEKMQ (reference sequence). For the CDR3, the DNA is TGTGCCAGCAGCTTAGAGGGAGCAGGGTTAGCTAACTATGGCTACACCTTC. This sequence encodes CASSLEGAGLANYGYTF.

This chain uses TRBV20-1 with TRBJ2-7; D possibly matches TRBD1 or TRBD2 (5 bases each). V lost 5 bases to trimming and J lost 5 bases, with 16 bases between them. There are 13 residues in the CDR3. Looked up from germline, CDR1 is DFQATT and CDR2 is SNEGSKA (reference sequence). Here the CDR3 reads CSADDGTSNEQYF. Written as DNA, the CDR3 is TGCAGTGCTGATGACGGGACCTCAAACGAGCAGTACTTC.

Within the sample, this clonotype is medium-sized. This chain links TRBV7-2 with TRBJ2-3; D gene ambiguous. V lost 2 bases to trimming and J lost 7 bases, with 10 bases between them. Germline loops: CDR1 SGHTA, CDR2 FQGNSA. The CDR3 totals 13 residues. The DNA of the CDR3 is TGTGCCAGCAGCTTACCTGGTGTGAATACGCAGTATTTT. It encodes CASSLPGVNTQYF.

This clonotype came up many times. This rearrangement joins TRBV6-2 or TRBV6-3 to TRBJ2-7, with D tentatively TRBD2 (6 bases). Germline loops: CDR1 MNHEY, CDR2 SVGEGT. Trimming shortened V by 6 bases and J by 12 bases, and 21 bases separated the two germline ends. This CDR3 spans 13 amino acids. In DNA, the CDR3 is TGTGCCAGCAGACAGCGGGTCGTAGCGTTTTTGTACTTC. It encodes CASRQRVVAFLYF.

Ten or more counts support this clonotype. The V call is TRBV19, the J call TRBJ1-3; D is perhaps TRBD1 (5 bases). The germline gives CDR1 LNHDA, CDR2 SQIVND (reference sequence). CDR3 length: 14 residues. V was trimmed by 5 bases and J by 2 bases, leaving 10 bases between them. The CDR3: CASSPGAAGNTIYF. In nucleotides, the CDR3 is TGTGCCAGTAGTCCCGGGGCAGCTGGAAACACCATATATTTT.

Sample share makes this clonotype medium-sized. The gene calls are TRBV4-3 and TRBJ2-7; the match to TRBD1 covers 8 bases. Germline CDR1 and CDR2: LGHNA and YSLEER. The CDR3 contains 15 residues. The trim removed 4 bases at V and 3 bases at J, leaving 8 bases unmatched. CDR3 sequence: CASSRQGQGNYEQYF. The CDR3, as DNA: TGCGCCAGCAGCCGGCAAGGACAGGGAAACTACGAGCAGTACTTC.

By share of the sample, this clonotype is medium-sized. The chain has TRBV24-1 and TRBJ2-2; tentative D call: TRBD2 (7 bases). This CDR3 is 18 amino acids long. CDR1 is KGHDR and CDR2 is SFDVKD in the germline V gene. V shed 4 bases and J shed 4 bases, with 21 bases lying between them. In nucleotides, the CDR3 is TGTGCCACCAGTGAGACCCGGGGACATCCGGGAGGCACCGGGGAGCTGTTTTTT. This sequence encodes CATSETRGHPGGTGELFF.

The chain couples TRBV11-2 to TRBJ2-2; D is undetermined. Trimming stripped 1 base from V and 5 bases from J, with 8 bases between. Germline values: CDR1 SGHAT, CDR2 FQNNGV. The CDR3 totals 14 residues. CDR3 sequence reads: CASSLGAKTGELFF. The CDR3 DNA reads TGTGCCAGCAGCTTAGGGGCTAAGACCGGGGAGCTGTTTTTT.

This clonotype was seen ten or more times. V gene TRBV4-3 combines with J gene TRBJ2-1; D unresolved. Trimming removed 0 bases at V and 4 bases at J, with 13 bases between. From germline, CDR1 is LGHNA and CDR2 YSLEER. The CDR3 is 16 residues long. The CDR3 reads CASSQDWASQYNEQFF. In DNA, the CDR3 is TGCGCCAGCAGCCAAGATTGGGCTAGTCAGTACAATGAGCAGTTCTTC.

The chain is built from TRBV10-1 and TRBJ2-5, with 10 nucleotides matching TRBD2. There are 13 residues in the CDR3. Germline assignment: CDR1 WNHNN and CDR2 SYGVQD (reference sequence). J was trimmed by 4 bases and V by 4 bases; bases with no gene match: 0. CDR3 in DNA: TGCGCCAGCAGTGGGACTAGCGGAGAGACCCAGTACTTC. Encoded protein: CASSGTSGETQYF.

This clonotype came up a few times. The chain couples TRBV5-6 to TRBJ2-2; TRBD2 agrees at 11 bases. V shed 2 bases, J shed 7 bases, and the junction held 7 bases outside the gene matches. The CDR3 spans 16 residues. Germline V gene data show CDR1 as SGHDT and CDR2 as YYEEEE. CDR3 residues: CASSFGTSGWYGELFF. CDR3 nucleotides: TGTGCCAGCAGCTTCGGGACTAGCGGATGGTACGGGGAGCTGTTTTTT.

A remark on this clonotype: It is likely a read error, because the conserved phenylalanine at the end of the CDR3 is missing. V and J are TRBV4-1 and TRBJ2-7, with D perhaps being TRBD1 or TRBD2 (5 bases each). The CDR3 is 17 amino acids. In germline, CDR1 is MGHRA, CDR2 YSYEKL. V was trimmed by 0 bases and J by 2 bases, leaving 17 bases between them. This chain's CDR3 is CASSQDRGGPPPYEQYS. CDR3 in DNA: TGCGCCAGCAGCCAAGATCGGGGCGGGCCCCCCCCCTACGAGCAGTACTCC.

This clonotype was seen once. As the CDR3 is not closed by the conserved phenylalanine or tryptophan, this likely results from a read error. This rearrangement joins TRBV9 to TRBJ2-3; D not certain. The germline CDR1 and CDR2 sequences are SGDLS and YYNGEE. With 4 bases removed from V and 4 bases from J, the gap between germline ends came to 10 bases. This CDR3 comprises 13 residues. The CDR3 DNA sequence: TGTGCCAGCAGCCCCTGCGGCCCAGATACGCAGTATTTA. This sequence encodes CASSPCGPDTQYL.

This clonotype was detected ten times or more. The chain couples TRBV11-2 to TRBJ2-1; D is possibly TRBD1 (5 bases). This CDR3 comprises 15 residues. Germline V CDR1 and CDR2: SGHAT, FQNNGV. V was pared by 5 bases and J by 7 bases, with 18 bases between. The CDR3 DNA is TGTGCCAGCAGCCAGCCCGTGAAGGGGTGGAATGAGCAGTTCTTC. Encoded protein: CASSQPVKGWNEQFF.

The sample holds one count of this clonotype. One junction end does not reproduce the germline sequence, and a read error may be involved. The J gene is TRBJ1-3, the V gene TRBV7-9, with D unclear. The CDR3 is 14 amino acids. The germline V gene has CDR1 SEHNR and CDR2 FQNEAQ (reference sequence). This chain's CDR3 is CASCFGSSGNTIYF. CDR3 nucleotide sequence: TGTGCCAGCTGCTTCGGCAGCTCTGGAAACACCATATATTTC.

The chain is built from TRBV4-1 and TRBJ1-5, with D tentatively TRBD1 (5 bases). Trimming pared 0 bases from V and 2 bases from J, leaving 11 bases between. There are 16 residues in the CDR3. The V gene's germline CDR1 is MGHRA and CDR2 YSYEKL. CDR3 sequence reads: CASSQEWGTGNQPQHF. The CDR3 nucleotides read TGCGCCAGCAGCCAAGAGTGGGGGACGGGCAATCAGCCCCAGCATTTT.